A single sample is the source of the 28 T cell receptor beta chains below, sequenced in a study of T cells after yellow fever vaccination. MiXCR was run by TCRdb on the 5' RACE reads, yielding one entry per CDR3 protein. The repertoire consists of about 340,000 distinct CDR3 sequences, with under 15% occurring once and the leading ten covering 3.2%. The material sequenced was CD4+ T cells sorted from PBMCs, taken 15 days after the yellow fever booster vaccination. These receptors all come from a man aged 18 to 29 who received the YFV17D yellow fever vaccine.

The rearrangement uses TRBV6-6 and TRBJ2-7, with D uncertain. The CDR3 contains 13 residues. The V and J ends lost 2 bases and 3 bases respectively, with 8 bases between them. Germline V gives CDR1 MNHNY, CDR2 SVGAGI (reference sequence). The DNA of the CDR3 is TGTGCCAGCAGTTACCTCTCTGGCTACGAGCAGTACGTC. It is translated as CASSYLSGYEQYV.

Only a few counts were recorded for this clonotype. The rearrangement joins TRBV7-2 to TRBJ2-7; D ambiguous. Germline V gene lookup returns CDR1 SGHTA and CDR2 FQGNSA. The CDR3 runs 15 residues. Trimming removed 3 bases at V and 0 bases at J, with 12 bases between. The CDR3 here is CASSLAGSHSYEQYF. The DNA for the CDR3 is TGTGCCAGCAGCTTGGCCGGATCGCACTCCTACGAGCAGTACTTC.

This clonotype was detected only a few times. This chain joins TRBV7-9 and TRBJ1-6, with 7 bases that match TRBD1. CDR3 length: 15 residues. V dropped 5 bases and J dropped 6; count of bases not matched to a gene: 7. CDR1 is SEHNR and CDR2 is FQNEAQ in the germline V gene (reference sequence). The DNA of the CDR3 is TGTGCCAGCAGCCCACAGGGGCAGGGTAATTCACCCCTCCACTTT. This gives the protein CASSPQGQGNSPLHF.

Only a few counts were recorded for this clonotype. The rearrangement links TRBV7-7 to TRBJ2-7; D gene uncertain. With 2 bases removed from V and 0 bases from J, the gap between germline ends came to 8 bases. This CDR3 spans 14 amino acids. Germline V gene data show CDR1 as SSHAT and CDR2 as FNYEAQ (reference sequence). Here the CDR3 reads CASSLLPGSYEQYF. The CDR3 DNA sequence: TGTGCCAGCAGCTTATTACCGGGCTCCTACGAGCAGTACTTC. Full variable domain (missing parts from reference TRBV7-7 and TRBJ2-7): GAGVSQSPRYKVTKRGQDVTLRCDPISSHATLYWYQQALGQGPEFLTYFNYEAQPDKSGLPSDRFSAERPEGSISTLTIQRTEQRDSAMYRCASSLLPGSYEQYFGPGTRLTVT.

The chain has TRBV20-1 and TRBJ1-2; D not certain. The CDR3 has 15 residues. Germline CDR1 reads DFQATT; CDR2 reads SNEGSKA (reference sequence). V lost 4 bases and J lost 1, with 16 bases in between. The CDR3 DNA is TGCAGTGCTAAACCTGATCTGGGTATTAACTATGGCTACACCTTC. Amino acids: CSAKPDLGINYGYTF.

This clonotype occurred many times. V and J are TRBV10-3 and TRBJ2-7, with D perhaps matching TRBD2 (5 bases). The CDR3 extends over 16 amino acids. Trimming cost V 0 bases and J 0 bases, with 12 bases left between them. The germline V gene encodes CDR1 ENHRY and CDR2 SYGVKD. The CDR3 DNA sequence: TGTGCCATCAGTGAGTCGGTTAGTGGGAGCTCCTACGAGCAGTACTTC. Amino acids: CAISESVSGSSYEQYF.

The J gene is TRBJ1-4, the V gene TRBV5-5; 7 nucleotides agree with TRBD1. In germline, CDR1 is SGHKS, CDR2 YYEKEE (reference sequence). J was trimmed by 7 bases and V by 0 bases; bases with no gene match: 6. This CDR3 is built from 15 residues. This CDR3 is CASSLEGGKGEKLFF. The CDR3 DNA reads as TGTGCCAGCAGCTTGGAAGGGGGCAAGGGTGAAAAACTGTTTTTT.

The rearrangement uses TRBV7-3 and TRBJ2-2; 10 positions agree with TRBD2. The V gene end was trimmed by 0 bases and the J gene end by 9 bases; junction bases not matched to a gene: 4. Germline V gives CDR1 SGHTA, CDR2 FQGTGA. CDR3 size: 15 residues. The CDR3 DNA reads as TGTGCCAGCAGCTTAACAGCGGGGGGGCCTTGGGAGCTGTTTTTT. Translating gives CASSLTAGGPWELFF. The full variable domain, rest sourced from reference TRBV7-3 and TRBJ2-2, is GAGVSQTPSNKVTEKGKYVELRCDPISGHTALYWYRQSLGQGPEFLIYFQGTGAADDSGLPNDRFFAVRPEGSVSTLKIQRTERGDSAVYLCASSLTAGGPWELFFGEGSRLTVL.

V and J are TRBV18 and TRBJ2-7; 9 bases are shared with TRBD1. The germline V gene has CDR1 KGHSH and CDR2 LQKENI. Unmatched junction bases numbered 5, after V lost 4 bases and J lost 4 bases. CDR3 length: 14 residues. The CDR3 nucleotides are TGTGCCAGCTCACAGGGACAGGGAGTGTACGAGCAGTACTTC. Protein: CASSQGQGVYEQYF.

This clonotype was counted a few times. This sequence joins TRBV7-2 and TRBJ1-3; no definite D call. V shed 1 base and J shed 2 bases, with 6 bases lying between them. Per germline, CDR1 SGHTA and CDR2 FQGNSA. The CDR3 runs 14 residues. This CDR3 reads CASSLVTTGNTIYF. The CDR3 nucleotides are TGTGCCAGCAGCTTAGTGACAACTGGAAACACCATATATTTT. The full variable domain, in which reference TRBV7-2 and TRBJ1-3 provide the parts outside the CDR3, is GAGVSQSPSNKVTEKGKDVELRCDPISGHTALYWYRQSLGQGLEFLIYFQGNSAPDKSGLPSDRFSAERTGGSVSTLTIQRTQQEDSAVYLCASSLVTTGNTIYFGEGSWLTVV.

The rearrangement uses TRBV27 and TRBJ2-5, with D possibly being TRBD1 (5 bases). The CDR3 is made up of 16 amino acids. Germline V gene data show CDR1 as MNHEY and CDR2 as SMNVEV (reference sequence). Between the trimmed V and J ends, which lost 2 bases and 3 bases, there was a span of 16 bases. The CDR3 region has the DNA TGTGCCAGCAGTTTAGTCCCCTGGGGCTTAAAAGAGACCCAGTACTTC. Translation gives CASSLVPWGLKETQYF.

The chain has TRBV4-3 and TRBJ1-1; D gene ambiguous. Germline V gene lookup returns CDR1 LGHNA and CDR2 YSLEER. CDR3 length: 17 amino acids. Trimming removed 4 bases from V and 0 bases from J, with 18 bases in between. The CDR3 protein is CASSPAPATGMNTEAFF. CDR3 nucleotide sequence: TGCGCCAGCAGCCCCGCCCCAGCTACCGGGATGAACACTGAAGCTTTCTTT.

The chain employs TRBV11-2 and TRBJ2-7; weak D call: TRBD2 (6 bases). Germline V CDR1 and CDR2: SGHAT, FQNNGV. The V and J ends lost 4 bases and 3 bases respectively, with 10 bases between them. This CDR3 has 13 residues. For the CDR3, the DNA is TGTGCCAGCAGCTCGACGGACTACTACGAGCAGTACTTC. This codes for CASSSTDYYEQYF.

This clonotype was seen more than once but under ten times. The CDR3 DNA is TGTGCCAGCAGTTACAGGGACCGCTACACCGGGGAGCTGTTTTTT. Its protein is CASSYRDRYTGELFF. The chain joins TRBV6-2 or TRBV6-3 to TRBJ2-2, with D perhaps TRBD1 or TRBD2 (5 bases each). The CDR3 is made up of 15 amino acids. The germline CDR1 and CDR2 sequences are MNHEY and SVGEGT. V shed 2 bases and J shed 3 bases, with 10 bases lying between them.

This clonotype occurred a few times. The chain combines TRBV6-5 with TRBJ1-6; TRBD1 agrees at 7 bases. J lost 7 bases, V lost 4 bases, and 4 bases had no gene match. This CDR3 has 14 residues. CDR1 is MNHEY, CDR2 SVGAGI, per germline. CDR3 sequence reads: CASSFTGVNSPLHF. CDR3 nucleotides: TGTGCCAGCAGTTTTACAGGGGTCAATTCACCCCTCCACTTT.

This clonotype has just a few counts. The chain recombines TRBV4-2 with TRBJ2-7; 9 bases match TRBD2. This CDR3 is 16 amino acids long. V was clipped by 1 base and J by 3 bases; unmatched bases: 7. Germline V gene data show CDR1 as LGHNA and CDR2 as YNFKEQ. CDR3 sequence reads: CASSQASSGVVYEQYF. The DNA of the CDR3 is TGTGCCAGCAGCCAAGCGTCTAGCGGGGTGGTCTACGAGCAGTACTTC.

This clonotype was detected only a few times. V gene TRBV6-2 or TRBV6-3 combines with J gene TRBJ2-2; tentative D call: TRBD1 (5 bases). Deletions cut 2 bases from V and 1 base from J, with 11 bases between. This CDR3 spans 16 amino acids. The germline CDR1 and CDR2 sequences are MNHEY and SVGEGT. The CDR3 nucleotides are TGTGCCAGCAGTTACACCGTTACAGGGAACACCGGGGAGCTGTTTTTT. Protein: CASSYTVTGNTGELFF.

The chain carries TRBV7-2 and TRBJ1-1; D is undetermined. The V end lost 1 base, the J end lost 1 base, and 10 bases lay between the germline ends. The CDR3 covers 15 residues. CDR1 is SGHTA, CDR2 FQGNSA, per germline. The CDR3 DNA sequence: TGTGCCAGCAGCTTAGGGCGGGCGACGAACACTGAAGCTTTCTTT. Translating gives CASSLGRATNTEAFF.

The V gene is TRBV6-5, the J gene TRBJ2-7; TRBD1 aligns across 8 bases. Germline assignment: CDR1 MNHEY and CDR2 SVGAGI. The V segment lost 0 bases and the J segment 3 bases; nucleotides outside the gene matches: 7. The CDR3 runs 16 residues. The CDR3 DNA is TGTGCCAGCAGTTACTCGGGTTCCGGGACAGGCTACGAGCAGTACTTC. It translates to CASSYSGSGTGYEQYF.

This chain connects TRBV7-2 to TRBJ2-7, with 8 positions matching TRBD1. The CDR3 extends over 14 amino acids. Germline lookup yields CDR1 SGHTA and CDR2 FQGNSA. V lost 5 bases to trimming and J lost 4 bases; unmatched junction nucleotides: 7. CDR3 nucleotides: TGTGCCAGCAGCCCGACAGGGGTGATATACGAGCAGTACTTC. It codes for CASSPTGVIYEQYF. The whole variable domain, remainder taken from reference TRBV7-2 and TRBJ2-7, is GAGVSQSPSNKVTEKGKDVELRCDPISGHTALYWYRQSLGQGLEFLIYFQGNSAPDKSGLPSDRFSAERTGGSVSTLTIQRTQQEDSAVYLCASSPTGVIYEQYFGPGTRLTVT.

This clonotype was detected only a few times. The chain couples TRBV6-5 to TRBJ2-3; 8 positions agree with TRBD1. The CDR3 loop spans 14 amino acids. With V trimmed by 8 bases and J by 10 bases, 14 bases remained unmatched. CDR1 is MNHEY, CDR2 SVGAGI, per germline. CDR3 DNA: TGTGCCAGCTCCCCCCCAGGGGGCAGAGGAGCGCAGTATTTT. This translates into CASSPPGGRGAQYF.

There are many counts of this clonotype. The rearrangement joins TRBV4-1 to TRBJ2-5; D is possibly TRBD2 (6 bases). The CDR3 has 13 residues. V lost 1 base and J lost 5, with 8 bases in between. Germline V gene lookup returns CDR1 MGHRA and CDR2 YSYEKL. The CDR3 loop reads CASSQVRGETQYF. The CDR3 coding sequence is TGCGCCAGCAGCCAAGTACGGGGGGAGACCCAGTACTTC.

The chain has TRBV5-1 and TRBJ2-1; TRBD2 agrees at 10 bases. The CDR3 is 17 amino acids. V trimming: 3 bases; J trimming: 2 bases; junction bases outside the gene matches: 8. Germline loops: CDR1 SGHRS, CDR2 YFSETQ. CDR3 in DNA: TGCGCCAGCAGCTGGGGGGCACTAGCGGGGACCTACAATGAGCAGTTCTTC. Its translation is CASSWGALAGTYNEQFF.

V and J are TRBV28 and TRBJ1-5; possibly TRBD1 for D (5 bases). Germline values: CDR1 MDHEN, CDR2 SYDVKM. The CDR3 is made up of 12 amino acids. The CDR3 region has the DNA TGTGCTGTAGCCGGGGGGGGGAGGACCCAGCATTTT. Protein: CAVAGGGRTQHF.

This clonotype was seen repeatedly, ten times or more. This sequence joins TRBV4-3 and TRBJ1-6; the D is unclear. There are 17 residues in the CDR3. The V end was cut by 4 bases, the J end by 2 bases, with 15 bases between. CDR1 LGHNA and CDR2 YSLEER come from the germline V gene. This chain's CDR3 is CASSPDPGRTYNSPLHF. The CDR3 DNA follows: TGCGCCAGCAGCCCGGACCCAGGAAGGACCTATAATTCACCCCTCCACTTT.

A few counts support this clonotype. V usage is TRBV20-1 and J usage is TRBJ2-1; TRBD2 aligns across 10 bases. The V gene end was trimmed by 1 base and the J gene end by 4 bases; junction bases not matched to a gene: 7. This CDR3 spans 16 amino acids. Germline CDR1 reads DFQATT; CDR2 reads SNEGSKA (reference sequence). CDR3 loop: CSARGSQRGGYNEQFF. CDR3 DNA sequence: TGCAGTGCTAGAGGGTCACAGCGGGGGGGATACAATGAGCAGTTCTTC.

This clonotype was seen a few times. This chain joins TRBV4-2 and TRBJ2-5; 11 bases align to TRBD2. CDR1 LGHNA and CDR2 YNFKEQ come from the germline V gene. Trimming at V came to 0 bases and at J to 6 bases, leaving 6 bases not matched to a gene. The CDR3 runs to 16 residues. The DNA for the CDR3 is TGTGCCAGCAGCCAAGAACTAGCGGGGGATGGCCAGACCCAGTACTTC. Amino acids: CASSQELAGDGQTQYF.

This sequence joins TRBV7-2 and TRBJ1-3; D gene ambiguous. The V gene lost 5 bases and the J gene lost 0 bases, with 8 bases spanning the gap. Germline V gives CDR1 SGHTA, CDR2 FQGNSA. The CDR3 is 14 residues long. CDR3 in amino acids: CASSRMTSGNTIYF. In nucleotides, the CDR3 is TGTGCCAGCAGCAGGATGACCTCTGGAAACACCATATATTTT.